A single sample gave rise to the 23 T cell receptor beta chains below, sequenced in a study of cytomegalovirus exposure and HLA in healthy donors (dated 2017 in TCRdb). Libraries came from the immunoSEQ multiplex PCR assay. For the multiplex PCR, a mixture combining 60 forward primers for TCR Vbeta segments and 13 reverse primers for TCR Jbeta segments was used. The immuneACCESS repertoire file appears here via TCRdb, limited to in-frame rearrangements. These files lack a portion of the clones; in checked studies, under half of the deficit traces to unresolved V genes, and the cause of the others is not known. Recorded for this sample are roughly 200,000 clones; 80% to 90% of them occurred a single time. Of the sample, 2.9% is held by the ten largest clones. Material: PBMCs. The receptors shown here come from a man under 40 in good health and CMV-seronegative.

This sequence joins TRBV13 and TRBJ2-7; D not resolved. Trimming took 0 bases from V and 4 from J, leaving 7 bases between them. The germline V gene has CDR1 PRHDT and CDR2 FYEKMQ (reference sequence). CDR3 length: 13 residues. The CDR3 protein is CASSLGMAYEQYF. In DNA, the CDR3 is TGTGCCAGCAGCTTAGGGATGGCTTACGAGCAGTACTTC. Supplemented by reference TRBV13 and TRBJ2-7, the full variable domain reads AAGVIQSPRHLIKEKRETATLKCYPIPRHDTVYWYQQGPGQDPQFLISFYEKMQSDKGSIPDRFSAQQFSDYHSELNMSSLELGDSALYFCASSLGMAYEQYFGPGTRLTVT.

The chain combines TRBV28 with TRBJ1-2, with D hard to call. The CDR3 length is 13 residues. V gave up 2 bases and J gave up 2 bases, with 6 bases separating them. Germline V gene lookup returns CDR1 MDHEN and CDR2 SYDVKM. CDR3 in DNA: TGTGCCAGCAGTTTAGGTGCGAACTATGGCTACACCTTC. Translation: CASSLGANYGYTF.

The V call is TRBV7-6, the J call TRBJ2-3; D not resolved. The ends were cut back, 5 bases at V and 8 bases at J, with 14 bases in the middle. The CDR3 runs 13 residues. The germline V gene encodes CDR1 SGHVS and CDR2 FNYEAQ. CDR3 DNA: TGTGCCAGCAGCCCCACCCTGGCTGGTACGCAGTATTTT. It specifies CASSPTLAGTQYF. The full variable domain, rest sourced from reference TRBV7-6 and TRBJ2-3, is GAGVSQSPRYKVTKRGQDVALRCDPISGHVSLYWYRQALGQGPEFLTYFNYEAQQDKSGLPNDRFSAERPEGSISTLTIQRTEQRDSAMYRCASSPTLAGTQYFGPGTRLTVL.

The gene calls are TRBV11-2 and TRBJ2-5; 7 nucleotides agree with TRBD1. With 8 bases clipped from V and 5 bases from J, the junction kept 8 bases outside the gene matches. Germline V lookup: CDR1 SGHAT, CDR2 FQNNGV. There are 13 residues in the CDR3. CDR3 sequence: CASERGRRETQYF. The CDR3 nucleotides read TGTGCCAGCGAGAGGGGGCGTAGGGAGACCCAGTACTTC.

A few counts support this clone. The chain joins TRBV21-1 to TRBJ2-3; whether TRBD2, the table's D call, matches the DNA was not checked. TRBV21-1 is an annotated pseudogene. The length of the CDR3 is 15 residues. The CDR3 region is CASSKDWRRTDTQYF. CDR3 bases: TGTGCCAGCAGCAAAGATTGGCGGCGCACAGATACGCAGTATTTT.

This clone was recorded once. The chain joins TRBV4-1 to TRBJ2-3; tentative D call: TRBD2 (5 bases). Trimming removed 4 bases at V and 1 base at J, with 12 bases between. The CDR3 length is 15 residues. Germline values: CDR1 MGHRA, CDR2 YSYEKL. CDR3 DNA sequence: TGCGCCAGCAGCCCACGGGGAATAGGCACAGATACGCAGTATTTT. Protein sequence: CASSPRGIGTDTQYF.

The V call is TRBV6-5, the J call TRBJ2-3, with D possibly TRBD2 on 6 matching bases. V lost 0 bases and J lost 4, with 11 bases in between. CDR3 length equals 15 residues. Per the germline V gene, CDR1 is MNHEY and CDR2 is SVGAGI. The CDR3 spells CASSYSSASADTQYF. DNA of the CDR3: TGTGCCAGCAGTTACTCTTCGGCTAGCGCAGATACGCAGTATTTT.

The chain couples TRBV18 to TRBJ2-2, with TRBD2 as a possible D gene (5 bases). The germline V gene has CDR1 KGHSH and CDR2 LQKENI. The CDR3 is 17 residues long. Trimming took off 0 bases at V and 0 bases at J, with 11 bases between the two ends. CDR3 residues: CASSPPLSGANTGELFF. Written as DNA, the CDR3 is TGTGCCAGCTCACCACCGTTGAGCGGAGCGAACACCGGGGAGCTGTTTTTT.

The chain recombines TRBV5-4 with TRBJ1-2; 9 bases line up with TRBD1. J gave up 6 bases and V 4 bases, and 10 bases lay outside the gene matches. Germline assignment: CDR1 SGHNT and CDR2 YYREEE (reference sequence). The CDR3 runs 15 residues. The CDR3, as DNA: TGTGCCAGCAGCACCCCGGGACAGGGAGCTGATGGCTACACCTTC. As protein: CASSTPGQGADGYTF.

This chain joins TRBV19 and TRBJ2-3, with TRBD2 identical over 8 bases. V lost 6 bases, J lost 0 bases, and 8 bases stayed unmatched. CDR1 is LNHDA, CDR2 SQIVND, per germline (reference sequence). The CDR3 sequence is 16 residues long. The CDR3 DNA reads TGTGCCAGTAGGAGTGAGGAGCGGGGGAGCACAGATACGCAGTATTTT. Its translation: CASRSEERGSTDTQYF.

This chain links TRBV5-1 with TRBJ2-4; 9 bases align to TRBD2. CDR3 size: 18 residues. V lost 3 bases to trimming and J lost 1 base; unmatched junction nucleotides: 11. The germline V gene has CDR1 SGHRS and CDR2 YFSETQ. In DNA, the CDR3 is TGCGCCAGCAGCTCCTCTCGGGAGAGCGGGGGGGCCAAAAACATTCAGTACTTC. This sequence encodes CASSSSRESGGAKNIQYF.

V gene TRBV19 combines with J gene TRBJ2-1; D unresolved. In germline, CDR1 is LNHDA, CDR2 SQIVND (reference sequence). The CDR3 runs 12 residues. Trimming pared 6 bases from V and 3 bases from J, leaving 6 bases between. The CDR3 sequence: CASSRVYNEQFF. The CDR3 DNA reads TGTGCCAGTAGCCGGGTCTACAATGAGCAGTTCTTC.

The rearrangement joins TRBV28 to TRBJ1-2; tentative D call: TRBD1 (5 bases). The CDR3 length is 13 residues. Germline CDR1 and CDR2: MDHEN and SYDVKM. V was shortened by 6 bases and J by 8 bases, with 16 bases between the two germline ends. The CDR3 sequence is CASRIDGARGYTF. CDR3 DNA sequence: TGTGCCAGCAGGATCGATGGGGCTCGGGGCTACACCTTC.

The chain links TRBV4-1 to TRBJ2-7; D may be TRBD1 (6 bases). Trimming shortened V by 0 bases and J by 7 bases, and 10 bases separated the two germline ends. This CDR3 contains 13 residues. Germline lookup yields CDR1 MGHRA and CDR2 YSYEKL. CDR3 in DNA: TGCGCCAGCAGCCAAGAGGACAGCGAAGAGCAGTACTTC. Translated, it gives CASSQEDSEEQYF.

The CDR3 nucleotides read TGCGCCAGCAAACCGGGCAGGGGGCGCGTGACTGAAGCTTTCTTT. This gives the protein CASKPGRGRVTEAFF. J is TRBJ1-1 and V is TRBV10-2; the match to TRBD1 covers 8 bases. This CDR3 has 15 amino acids. Germline trimming cut 7 bases from V and 5 bases from J; bases unmatched to any gene: 12. Germline V gene data show CDR1 as WSHSY and CDR2 as SAAADI.

CDR3 nucleotides: TGTGCCAGCAGCCAAGGGCCCTCCCGGGAGCTGTTTTTT. It yields the protein CASSQGPSRELFF. The chain employs TRBV14 and TRBJ2-2; the D is unclear. Germline V gives CDR1 SGHDN, CDR2 FVKESK. V lost 1 base, J lost 9 bases, and 9 bases lay in between. This CDR3 region has 13 residues.

This clone appeared a single time. This chain uses TRBV7-2 with TRBJ2-1; 8 nucleotides align to TRBD2. Trimming at V came to 0 bases and at J to 4 bases, leaving 5 bases not matched to a gene. Per germline, CDR1 SGHTA and CDR2 FQGNSA. CDR3 size: 16 residues. The CDR3 region is CASSLAVSGGYNEQFF. CDR3 nucleotide sequence: TGTGCCAGCAGCTTAGCTGTCTCGGGGGGGTACAATGAGCAGTTCTTC. Combining the CDR3 with reference TRBV7-2 and TRBJ2-1 gives the whole variable domain GAGVSQSPSNKVTEKGKDVELRCDPISGHTALYWYRQSLGQGLEFLIYFQGNSAPDKSGLPSDRFSAERTGGSVSTLTIQRTQQEDSAVYLCASSLAVSGGYNEQFFGPGTRLTVL.

The chain employs TRBV7-2 and TRBJ1-1; D is uncertain. The germline V and J ends were trimmed by 4 bases and 6 bases, with 12 bases remaining between them. CDR1 and CDR2 (germline): SGHTA, FQGNSA. The length of the CDR3 is 13 residues. Here the CDR3 reads CASSSYSTPEAFF. The CDR3 DNA is TGTGCCAGCAGCTCCTATAGTACGCCTGAAGCTTTCTTT.

V usage is TRBV7-8 and J usage is TRBJ2-2; TRBD2 agrees at 10 bases. The CDR3 extends over 15 amino acids. V dropped 5 bases and J dropped 5; count of bases not matched to a gene: 5. The germline gives CDR1 SGHVS, CDR2 FQNEAQ. This CDR3 is CASSPQLAGTGELFF. The DNA of the CDR3 is TGTGCCAGCAGCCCGCAACTAGCGGGGACCGGGGAGCTGTTTTTT.

The chain's CDR3 is CASRRSGGRAGELFF. For the CDR3, the DNA is TGCGCCAGCCGTCGGAGCGGGGGGAGGGCCGGGGAGCTGTTTTTT. The chain recombines TRBV5-1 with TRBJ2-2; TRBD2 agrees at 9 bases. J was trimmed by 6 bases and V by 7 bases; bases with no gene match: 10. The CDR3 loop spans 15 amino acids. Germline CDR1 and CDR2: SGHRS and YFSETQ.

V is TRBV19 and J is TRBJ1-6; TRBD1 aligns across 8 bases. Losses at the gene ends were 3 bases for V and 2 bases for J; bases not matched to a gene: 3. Germline assignment: CDR1 LNHDA and CDR2 SQIVND (reference sequence). The CDR3 loop spans 16 amino acids. CDR3 DNA sequence: TGTGCCAGTAGTATTTCAGGGGGCGCCTATAATTCACCCCTCCACTTT. This codes for CASSISGGAYNSPLHF.

The chain joins TRBV27 to TRBJ1-2; maybe TRBD1 (6 bases). Germline CDR1 is MNHEY and CDR2 is SMNVEV (reference sequence). Trimming removed 7 bases at V and 3 bases at J, with 18 bases between. There are 15 residues in the CDR3. The CDR3 DNA is TGTGCCAGCAAGGGGGATCTCCACTGGGACTATGGCTACACCTTC. Translating gives CASKGDLHWDYGYTF.

The chain recombines TRBV28 with TRBJ1-5, with no clear D. This CDR3 has 15 amino acids. V shed 8 bases and J shed 0 bases, with 14 bases lying between them. Germline CDR1 reads MDHEN; CDR2 reads SYDVKM. The CDR3 sequence is CASLKWGDSNQPQHF. CDR3 sequence (DNA): TGTGCCAGCCTTAAGTGGGGAGATAGCAATCAGCCCCAGCATTTT.